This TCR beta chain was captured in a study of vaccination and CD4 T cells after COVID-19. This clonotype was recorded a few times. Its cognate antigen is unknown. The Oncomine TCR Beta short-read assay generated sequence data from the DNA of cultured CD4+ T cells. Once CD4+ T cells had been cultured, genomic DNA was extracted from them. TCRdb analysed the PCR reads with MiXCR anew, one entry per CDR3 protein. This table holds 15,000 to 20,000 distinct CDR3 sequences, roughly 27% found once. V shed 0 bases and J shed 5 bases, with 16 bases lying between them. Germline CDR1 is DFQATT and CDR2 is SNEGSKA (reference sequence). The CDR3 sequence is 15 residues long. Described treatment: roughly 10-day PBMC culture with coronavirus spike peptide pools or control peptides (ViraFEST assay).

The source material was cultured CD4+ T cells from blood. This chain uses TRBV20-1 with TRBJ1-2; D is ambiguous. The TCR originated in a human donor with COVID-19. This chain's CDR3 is CSARDGRQDYYGYTF. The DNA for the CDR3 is TGCAGTGCTAGAGATGGGAGGCAGGACTATTATGGCTACACCTTC.